In its sample, the clone carrying this T cell receptor (beta chain) was seen a few times. Its antigen is undetermined. This sample was taken from a study of identical twins. V dropped 2 bases and J dropped 3; count of bases not matched to a gene: 3. Per the germline V gene, CDR1 is SGHDT and CDR2 is YYEEEE. The CDR3 is made up of 15 amino acids. Study findings and constraints: Modelling approaches yielded underestimates of out-of-frame TCR alpha sharing between monozygotic twins.

One entry per CDR3 protein results from TCRdb running MiXCR on the 5' RACE reads. Of about 430,000 distinct CDR3 sequences listed, roughly 18% are singletons. Input material: naive T cells sorted from blood. The receptor comes from a man aged 45-65 years in good health. This chain uses TRBV5-6 with TRBJ2-1; 9 bases fit TRBD2. DNA for the CDR3: TGTGCCAGCAGCTTCGGCGGGAGGGTCTACAATGAGCAGTTCTTC. This gives the protein CASSFGGRVYNEQFF.